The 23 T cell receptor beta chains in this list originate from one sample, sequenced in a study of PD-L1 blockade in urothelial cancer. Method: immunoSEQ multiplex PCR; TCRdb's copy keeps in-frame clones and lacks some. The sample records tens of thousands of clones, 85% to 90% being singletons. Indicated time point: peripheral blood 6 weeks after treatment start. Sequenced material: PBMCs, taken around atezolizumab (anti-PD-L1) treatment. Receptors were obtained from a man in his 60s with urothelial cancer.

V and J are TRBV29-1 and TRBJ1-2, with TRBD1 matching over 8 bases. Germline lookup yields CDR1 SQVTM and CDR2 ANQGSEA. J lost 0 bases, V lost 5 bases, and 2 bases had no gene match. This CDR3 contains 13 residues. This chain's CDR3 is CSVRDRTNYGYTF. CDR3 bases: TGCAGCGTTCGGGACAGGACTAACTATGGCTACACCTTC.

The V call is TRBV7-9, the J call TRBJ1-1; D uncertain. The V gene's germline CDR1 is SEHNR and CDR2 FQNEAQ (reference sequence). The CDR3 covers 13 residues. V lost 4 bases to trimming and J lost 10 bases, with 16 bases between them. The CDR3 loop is CASSSRGGLGAFF. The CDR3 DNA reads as TGTGCCAGCAGCTCAAGAGGAGGATTAGGAGCTTTCTTT.

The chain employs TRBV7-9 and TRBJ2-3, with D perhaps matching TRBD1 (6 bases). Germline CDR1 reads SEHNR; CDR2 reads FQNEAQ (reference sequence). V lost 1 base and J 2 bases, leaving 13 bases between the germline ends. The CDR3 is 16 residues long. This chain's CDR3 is CASSLGAGQYTDTQYF. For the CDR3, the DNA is TGTGCCAGCAGCTTAGGAGCTGGACAGTACACAGATACGCAGTATTTT.

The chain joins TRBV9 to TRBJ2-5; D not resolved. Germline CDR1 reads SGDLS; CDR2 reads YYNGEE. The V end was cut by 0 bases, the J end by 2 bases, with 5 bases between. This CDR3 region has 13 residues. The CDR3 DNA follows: TGTGCCAGCAGCGTAGGTCAGCAAGAGACCCAGTACTTC. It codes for CASSVGQQETQYF.

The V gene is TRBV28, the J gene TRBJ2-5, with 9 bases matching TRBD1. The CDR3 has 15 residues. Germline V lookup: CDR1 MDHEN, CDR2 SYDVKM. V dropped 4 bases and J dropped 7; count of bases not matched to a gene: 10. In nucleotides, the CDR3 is TGTGCCAGCAGTTCCGGAGGGACAGGGAAAGGGACCCAGTACTTC. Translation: CASSSGGTGKGTQYF.

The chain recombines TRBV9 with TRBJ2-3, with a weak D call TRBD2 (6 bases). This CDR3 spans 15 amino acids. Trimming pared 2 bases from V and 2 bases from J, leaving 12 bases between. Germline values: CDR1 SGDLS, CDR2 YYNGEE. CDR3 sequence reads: CASSVIAAPTDTQYF. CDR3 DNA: TGTGCCAGCAGCGTGATAGCGGCCCCCACAGATACGCAGTATTTT.

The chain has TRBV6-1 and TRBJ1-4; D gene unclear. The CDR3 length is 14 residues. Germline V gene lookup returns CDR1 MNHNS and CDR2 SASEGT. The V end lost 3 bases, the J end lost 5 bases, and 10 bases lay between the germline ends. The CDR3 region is CASSETQPNEKLFF. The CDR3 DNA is TGTGCCAGCAGTGAGACACAGCCAAATGAAAAACTGTTTTTT.

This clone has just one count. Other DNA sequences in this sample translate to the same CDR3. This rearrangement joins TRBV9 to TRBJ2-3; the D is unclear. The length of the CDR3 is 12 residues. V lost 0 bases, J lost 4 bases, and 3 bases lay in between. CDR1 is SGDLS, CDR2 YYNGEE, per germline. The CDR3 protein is CASSVAADTQYF. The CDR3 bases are TGTGCCAGCAGCGTAGCGGCAGATACGCAGTATTTT.

In DNA form, the CDR3 reads TGTGCCAGTAGCGAGTCTGGGGCCAACGTCCTGACTTTC. Amino acids: CASSESGANVLTF. The V call is TRBV19, the J call TRBJ2-6, with no clear D. CDR1 LNHDA and CDR2 SQIVND come from the germline V gene (reference sequence). V was shortened by 6 bases and J by 1 base, with 4 bases between the two germline ends. The CDR3 spans 13 residues.

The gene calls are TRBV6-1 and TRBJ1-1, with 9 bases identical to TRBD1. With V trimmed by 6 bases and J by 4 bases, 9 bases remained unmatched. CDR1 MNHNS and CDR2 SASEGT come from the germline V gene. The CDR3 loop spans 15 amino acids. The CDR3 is CASRWDRERVTEAFF. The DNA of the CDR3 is TGTGCCAGCAGGTGGGACAGGGAGAGGGTCACTGAAGCTTTCTTT.

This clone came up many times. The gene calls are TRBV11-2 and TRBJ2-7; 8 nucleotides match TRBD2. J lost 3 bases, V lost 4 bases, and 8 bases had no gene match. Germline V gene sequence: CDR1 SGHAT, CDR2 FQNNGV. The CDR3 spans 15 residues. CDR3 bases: TGTGCCAGCAGCTACCCGGGACTAGTAGGCTACGAGCAGTACTTC. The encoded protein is CASSYPGLVGYEQYF.

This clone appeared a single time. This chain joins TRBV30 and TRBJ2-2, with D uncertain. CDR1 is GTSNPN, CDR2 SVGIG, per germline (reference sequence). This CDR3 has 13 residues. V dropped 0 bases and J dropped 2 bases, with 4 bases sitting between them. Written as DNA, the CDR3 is TGTGCCTGGAGTGTTATTAACACCGGGGAGCTGTTTTTT. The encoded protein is CAWSVINTGELFF.

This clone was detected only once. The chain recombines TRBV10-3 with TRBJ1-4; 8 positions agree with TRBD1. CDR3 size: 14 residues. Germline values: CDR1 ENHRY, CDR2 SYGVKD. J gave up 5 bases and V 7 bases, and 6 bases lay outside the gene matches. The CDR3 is CAIKGGQDNEKLFF. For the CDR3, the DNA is TGTGCCATCAAGGGGGGACAGGACAATGAAAAACTGTTTTTT.

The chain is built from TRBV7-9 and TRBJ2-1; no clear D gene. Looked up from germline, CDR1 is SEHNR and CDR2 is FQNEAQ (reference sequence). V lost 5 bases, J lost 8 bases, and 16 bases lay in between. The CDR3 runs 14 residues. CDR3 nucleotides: TGTGCCAGCAGCCGCGGCTCAAGCCGCGATGAGCAGTTCTTC. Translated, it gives CASSRGSSRDEQFF.

The CDR3 DNA follows: TGTGCCAGTAGTACGGGACTAGCGGGGGGACGCCTCCAAGAGACCCAGTACTTC. This codes for CASSTGLAGGRLQETQYF. This chain links TRBV19 with TRBJ2-5, with 15 positions matching TRBD2. CDR3 length: 18 amino acids. The V segment lost 4 bases and the J segment 1 base; nucleotides outside the gene matches: 7. Germline CDR1 is LNHDA and CDR2 is SQIVND (reference sequence). The full variable domain, in which reference TRBV19 and TRBJ2-5 provide the parts outside the CDR3, is DGGITQSPKYLFRKEGQNVTLSCEQNLNHDAMYWYRQDPGQGLRLIYYSQIVNDFQKGDIAEGYSVSREKKESFPLTVTSAQKNPTAFYLCASSTGLAGGRLQETQYFGPGTRLLVL.

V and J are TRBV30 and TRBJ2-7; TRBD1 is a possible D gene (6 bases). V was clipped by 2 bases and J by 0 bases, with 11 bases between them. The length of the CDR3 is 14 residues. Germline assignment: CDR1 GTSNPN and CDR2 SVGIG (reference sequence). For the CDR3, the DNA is TGTGCCTGGAGTAGAGGACAGAGCTCCTACGAGCAGTACTTC. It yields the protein CAWSRGQSSYEQYF.

The CDR3: CASSQTGRNQPQHF. In DNA form, the CDR3 reads TGTGCCAGCAGTCAAACCGGTCGCAATCAGCCCCAGCATTTT. The V and J genes are TRBV25-1 and TRBJ1-5, with unresolved D. The V end lost 5 bases, the J end lost 2 bases, and 10 bases lay between the germline ends. The CDR3 length is 14 residues. Germline V lookup: CDR1 MGHDK, CDR2 SYGVNS. Full variable domain (remainder filled in from reference TRBV25-1 and TRBJ1-5): EADIYQTPRYLVIGTGKKITLECSQTMGHDKMYWYQQDPGMELHLIHYSYGVNSTEKGDLSSESTVSRIRTEHFPLTLESARPSHTSQYLCASSQTGRNQPQHFGDGTRLSIL.

The CDR3: CASRDLAGSSYEQYF. CDR3 bases: TGTGCCAGCAGAGACCTAGCGGGGAGCTCCTACGAGCAGTACTTC. The J gene is TRBJ2-7, the V gene TRBV6-5; 9 bases match TRBD2. This CDR3 region has 15 residues. Germline CDR1 reads MNHEY; CDR2 reads SVGAGI. J was trimmed by 0 bases and V by 6 bases; bases with no gene match: 6.

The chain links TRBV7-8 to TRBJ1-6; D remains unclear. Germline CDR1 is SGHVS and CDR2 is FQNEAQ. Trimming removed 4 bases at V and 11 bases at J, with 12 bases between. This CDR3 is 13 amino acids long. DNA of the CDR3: TGTGCCAGCAGCTCCACCTACAGAACACCCCTCCACTTT. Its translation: CASSSTYRTPLHF.

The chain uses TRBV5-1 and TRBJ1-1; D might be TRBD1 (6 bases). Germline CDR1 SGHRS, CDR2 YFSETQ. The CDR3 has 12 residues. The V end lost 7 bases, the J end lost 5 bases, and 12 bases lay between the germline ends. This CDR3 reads CASSDSRTEAFF. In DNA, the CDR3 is TGCGCCAGCTCGGACAGCCGTACTGAAGCTTTCTTT.

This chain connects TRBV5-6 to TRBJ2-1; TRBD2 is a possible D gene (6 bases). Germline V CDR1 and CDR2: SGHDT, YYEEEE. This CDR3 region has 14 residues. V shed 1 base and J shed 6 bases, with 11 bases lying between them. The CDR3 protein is CASSLPSGLNEQFF. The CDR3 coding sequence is TGTGCCAGCAGCTTGCCAAGCGGGCTCAATGAGCAGTTCTTC.

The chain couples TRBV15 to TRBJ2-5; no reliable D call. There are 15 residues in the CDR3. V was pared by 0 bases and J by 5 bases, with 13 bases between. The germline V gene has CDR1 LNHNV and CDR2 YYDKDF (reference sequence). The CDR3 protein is CATSRDTTPRETQYF. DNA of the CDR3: TGTGCCACCAGCAGAGATACGACTCCACGGGAGACCCAGTACTTC.

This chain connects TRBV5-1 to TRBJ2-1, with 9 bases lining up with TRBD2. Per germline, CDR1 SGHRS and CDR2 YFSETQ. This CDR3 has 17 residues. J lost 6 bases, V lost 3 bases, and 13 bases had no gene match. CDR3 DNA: TGCGCCAGCAGCTCAAGAGGCGGGAGGGCCACAGCCAATGAGCAGTTCTTC. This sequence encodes CASSSRGGRATANEQFF.